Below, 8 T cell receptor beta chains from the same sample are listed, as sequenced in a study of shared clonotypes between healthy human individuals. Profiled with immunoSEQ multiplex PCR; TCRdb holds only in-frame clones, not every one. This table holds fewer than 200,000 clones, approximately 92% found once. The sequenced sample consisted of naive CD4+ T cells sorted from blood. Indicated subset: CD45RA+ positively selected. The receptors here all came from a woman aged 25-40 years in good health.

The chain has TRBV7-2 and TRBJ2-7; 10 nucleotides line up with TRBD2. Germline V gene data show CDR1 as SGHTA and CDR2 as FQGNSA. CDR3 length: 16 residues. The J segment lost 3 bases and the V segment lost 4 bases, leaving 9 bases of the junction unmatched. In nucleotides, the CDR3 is TGTGCCAGCAGCTCTAGAAGGAGCGGGGGGGTCTACGAGCAGTACTTC. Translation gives CASSSRRSGGVYEQYF.

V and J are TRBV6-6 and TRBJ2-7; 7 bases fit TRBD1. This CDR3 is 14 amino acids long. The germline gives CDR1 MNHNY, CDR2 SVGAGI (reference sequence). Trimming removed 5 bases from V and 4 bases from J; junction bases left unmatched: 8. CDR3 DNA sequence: TGTGCCAGCAGTCAACCGGGACAGCCGTACGAGCAGTACTTC. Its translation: CASSQPGQPYEQYF.

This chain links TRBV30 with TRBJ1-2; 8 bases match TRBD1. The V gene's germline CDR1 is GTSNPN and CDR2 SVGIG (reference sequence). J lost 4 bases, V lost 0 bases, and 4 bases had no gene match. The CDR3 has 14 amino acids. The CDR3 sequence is CAWSVPDRVYGYTF. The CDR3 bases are TGTGCCTGGAGTGTGCCGGACAGGGTCTATGGCTACACCTTC.

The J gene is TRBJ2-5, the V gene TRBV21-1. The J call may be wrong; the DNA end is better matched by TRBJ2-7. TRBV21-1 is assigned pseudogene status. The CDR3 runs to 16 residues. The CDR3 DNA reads TGTGCCAGCAGGGGGTCGGGGGCACCGAGCTCCTACGAGCAGTACTTC. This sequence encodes CASRGSGAPSSYEQYF.

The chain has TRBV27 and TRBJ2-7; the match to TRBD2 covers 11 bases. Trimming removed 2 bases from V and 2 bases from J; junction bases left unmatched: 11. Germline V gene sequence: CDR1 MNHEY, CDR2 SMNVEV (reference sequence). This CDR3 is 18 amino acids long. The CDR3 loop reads CASSLLSTSGIPPYEQYF. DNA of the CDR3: TGTGCCAGCAGTTTACTTTCGACTAGCGGGATTCCCCCCTACGAGCAGTACTTC.

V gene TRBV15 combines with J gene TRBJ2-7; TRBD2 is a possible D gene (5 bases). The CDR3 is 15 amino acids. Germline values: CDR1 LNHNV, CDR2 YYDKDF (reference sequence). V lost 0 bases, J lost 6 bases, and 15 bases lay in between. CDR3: CATSRDQTVRGEQYF. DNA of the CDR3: TGTGCCACCAGCAGAGATCAAACAGTTCGGGGCGAGCAGTACTTC. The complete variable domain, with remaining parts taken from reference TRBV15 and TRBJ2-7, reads DAMVIQNPRYQVTQFGKPVTLSCSQTLNHNVMYWYQQKSSQAPKLLFHYYDKDFNNEADTPDNFQSRRPNTSFCFLDIRSPGLGDTAMYLCATSRDQTVRGEQYFGPGTRLTVT.

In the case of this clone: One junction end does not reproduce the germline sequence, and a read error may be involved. The CDR3 nucleotides read TGTGCCAGCAGCCAAAGGCGGAGCTCCAACGAGCAGTACTTC. Translated: CASSQRRSSNEQYF. This chain uses TRBV16 with TRBJ2-7, with D uncertain. Looked up from germline, CDR1 is KGHSY and CDR2 is FQNENV. CDR3 length: 14 residues.

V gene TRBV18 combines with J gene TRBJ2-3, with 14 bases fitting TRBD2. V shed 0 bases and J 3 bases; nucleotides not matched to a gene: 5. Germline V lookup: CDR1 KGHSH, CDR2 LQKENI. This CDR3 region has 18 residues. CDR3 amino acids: CASSPPGLAGVRTDTQYF. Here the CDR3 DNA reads TGTGCCAGCTCACCACCGGGACTAGCGGGAGTGAGGACAGATACGCAGTATTTT.